This TCR beta chain was found in a study of cytomegalovirus exposure and HLA in healthy donors. Findings of the study overall: Among immune exposure information, only CMV serostatus was available. A later analysis reportedly found that, within productive TCRs, an Asian-associated ancestry cluster had fewer N-insertions than the mean observed across the roughly 700 donors. According to an earlier analysis, most TCR beta V segments yielded productive rearrangements about 87% or about 30% of the time.

PCR used 60 Vbeta primers and 13 Jbeta primers. Assay used: immunoSEQ multiplex PCR; TCRdb lists only in-frame clones, some missing. The repertoire holds some 220,000 clones, with approximately 90% as singletons. Sampled while nominally healthy, donors likely had unrecorded immune exposures. As to this clone: Antigen unknown.

Germline CDR1 LGHNA, CDR2 YNFKEQ. The V gene end was trimmed by 1 base and the J gene end by 4 bases; junction bases not matched to a gene: 6. This CDR3 is 15 amino acids long. The source of this sequence is a woman under 30 in good health and CMV-seronegative. The sample taken for sequencing was PBMCs. The chain has TRBV4-2 and TRBJ1-2, with TRBD1 identical over 7 bases. The CDR3 reads CASSQGGQPIYGYTF. CDR3 bases: TGTGCCAGCAGCCAAGGGGGACAGCCCATCTATGGCTACACCTTC.